Here is one T cell receptor (beta chain) with its context. The antigen it binds to is not known. Base qualities are missing; no much larger clone stands one base away. Library creation used 5' RACE. Reads for this sample came from an Illumina HiSeq 2500. A second 7 to 11 cycle PCR used a sample-barcoded 5' primer and a J-beta primer mix. A unique molecular identifier was introduced onto each TCR beta cDNA molecule by a template-switch 5' adaptor carrying 12 random nucleotides. At least 2.5 million CDR3-containing paired-end reads were obtained from each sample. All of the RNA was converted into first-strand cDNA using the Mint cDNA synthesis kit, with a TRBC-specific oligonucleotide serving as the primer. Following uracil-DNA glycosylase treatment, all cDNA underwent a first 18-cycle PCR with the universal primers M1SS and BC2_uni_R. The original pipeline was this. Normalization of each sample was performed by random selection of 1 million high-quality reads, each carrying a distinct molecular identifier. Reads sharing molecular identifiers were discarded rather than binned into consensus sequences. MiTCR, set to a Q25 quality threshold and the strictest error-elimination algorithm, was used for CDR3 identification, clonotype clustering and error correction. A nonparametric unseen species model with Euler transformation was used to estimate lower-bound total TCR beta diversity. The raw public data were reprocessed by TCRdb itself: fastp quality trimming at Q25, MiXCR clonotype calling, in-frame beta chains only. Records with the same CDR3 protein are collapsed into one entry carrying the most frequent genes and DNA. Here the V and J calls rest on TCRdb's processing, not on the authors' analysis. The sample contains some 1 million distinct CDR3 sequences, under 55% of them found a single time. 18% of the sample is taken by the ten largest.

This sample was included in a study of blood T cells in healthy people across ages (dated by TCRdb to 2015 to 2017). With respect to the entire study: In model experiments, template switching captured about one uniquely barcoded TCR beta cDNA molecule for every two T cells. The study measured age-related changes in TCR beta repertoire diversity using deep sequencing normalized with unique cDNA molecular identifiers. Four age groups were formed from the donors: young (average approximately 16 years), middle-aged (less than 40), aged (approximately 60) and long-lived (around 82). To avoid experimental bias, donors of different ages were randomly spread across the sequencing lanes. For two donors (one aged 18 to 29 and one aged 80 or older), the study analyzed two additional independent replicas of 1 million unique cDNA reads from the same blood draw.

Here is what the overall study found, with its caveats: Total diversity estimates from one million sequenced T cells were considered lower bounds and underestimates. There was a strong correlation between observed TCR beta diversity and the percentage of naive T cells measured by flow cytometry. Donor CMV infection status was unknown, potentially confounding age-related changes in expanded clonotypes. Compared with the aged group, the long-lived group had more naive CD4+ T cells, fewer expanded clones and increased TCR diversity, suggesting age selection. Conclusive comparison of naive and antigen-experienced compartments was prevented by the profiling of bulk unsorted PBMCs. Observed TCR beta diversity per million T cells fell roughly linearly with age, and a significant reduction was already apparent by age around 40.

Systemically healthy Caucasian individuals from Russia, some 38 in total and aged roughly 6 to 100 years, were included as donors. Each donor gave 8 to 10 milliliters of peripheral blood, collected into EDTA-treated Vacutainer tubes. PBMCs were isolated by Ficoll-Paque density-gradient centrifugation, with at least 7 million obtained per sample. Trizol reagent was used to extract total RNA from PBMCs, with at least 6 micrograms per sample. For every donor, flow cytometry on a PBMC aliquot measured the percentage of naive CD45RAhigh/CD27high T cells. Per the germline V gene, SGDLS is the CDR1 and YYNGEE is the CDR2. Clipping removes 0 bases from V and 3 bases from J, with 14 as the unmatched junction base count. The CDR3 numbers 19 residues from cysteine through phenylalanine. The DNA shown is the 57-base CDR3, in frame from base 1.

This TCR was recovered from a woman between 55 and 75 years old in good health. Material: blood. This receptor chain uses TRBV9 and TRBJ2-3; 9 central nucleotides agree with TRBD2. The DNA reads as follows: TGTGCCAGCAGCGTAGACCCAGCGGGAGGTCGTGGGAAGACAGATACGCAGTATTTT. Translated, this is CASSVDPAGGRGKTDTQYF.